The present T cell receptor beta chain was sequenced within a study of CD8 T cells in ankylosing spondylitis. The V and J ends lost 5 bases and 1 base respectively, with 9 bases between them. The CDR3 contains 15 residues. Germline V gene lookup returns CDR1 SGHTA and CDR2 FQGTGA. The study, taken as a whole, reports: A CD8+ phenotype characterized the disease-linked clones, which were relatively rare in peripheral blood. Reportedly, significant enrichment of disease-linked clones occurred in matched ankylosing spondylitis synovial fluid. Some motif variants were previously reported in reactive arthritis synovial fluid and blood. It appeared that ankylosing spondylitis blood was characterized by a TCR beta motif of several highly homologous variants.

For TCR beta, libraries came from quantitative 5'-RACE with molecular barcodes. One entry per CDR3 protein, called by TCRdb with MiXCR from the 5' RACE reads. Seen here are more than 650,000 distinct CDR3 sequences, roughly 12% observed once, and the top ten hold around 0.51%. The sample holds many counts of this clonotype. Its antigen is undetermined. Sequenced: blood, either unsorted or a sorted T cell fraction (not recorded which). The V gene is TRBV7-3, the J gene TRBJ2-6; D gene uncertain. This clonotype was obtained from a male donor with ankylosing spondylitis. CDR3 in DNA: TGTGCCAGCAGCCCAGGTACTTCTGGGGCCAACGTCCTGACTTTC. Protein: CASSPGTSGANVLTF.